This record looks at one T cell receptor beta chain sequence and its context. Its specificity is not known. Germline V gene lookup returns CDR1 SGHRS and CDR2 YFSETQ. The CDR3 totals 18 residues. V dropped 0 bases and J dropped 4; count of bases not matched to a gene: 5. PCR primers comprised 60 Vbeta and 13 Jbeta primers. Clones were read by immunoSEQ multiplex PCR, and TCRdb kept only the in-frame ones, dropping some. The sample carries some 190,000 clones, 76% recorded once. The data derive from a study of cytomegalovirus exposure and HLA in healthy donors. Study-level results: Prediction of most subjects' HLA-A and HLA-B alleles by TCR beta sequences was reportedly accurate. In a later analysis, TCR beta V- and J-gene trimming was associated with a missense DCLRE1C variant. Immune exposure data for these donors was limited to CMV serostatus.

The receptor comes from a woman in her twenties or thirties in good health and CMV-seropositive. The V call is TRBV5-1, the J call TRBJ2-1; 15 positions match TRBD2. The sequenced sample consisted of PBMCs. The CDR3 loop reads CASSLGGLAGGGYNEQFF. The CDR3 DNA sequence: TGCGCCAGCAGCTTGGGAGGACTAGCGGGGGGGGGTTACAATGAGCAGTTCTTC.